The clone carrying this TCR beta chain was seen a single time. The sample is drawn from a study of blood T cell repertoires in COVID-19. The data were produced by immunoSEQ multiplex PCR, yet TCRdb's version contains in-frame clones alone and is incomplete. Of about 270,000 clones listed, roughly nine tenths are singletons. The germline V and J ends were trimmed by 2 bases and 4 bases, with 12 bases remaining between them. Germline V gene sequence: CDR1 GTSNPN, CDR2 SVGIG (reference sequence). The CDR3 sequence is 14 residues long. Sequenced input: PBMCs or T cells enriched from blood (not recorded which). This TCR derives from a woman aged 45-65 years who had recovered from COVID-19. The chain is built from TRBV30 and TRBJ2-1, with D tentatively TRBD2 (6 bases). This CDR3 is CAWSSLARYNEQFF. As DNA, the CDR3 is TGTGCCTGGAGTAGTCTAGCGAGATACAATGAGCAGTTCTTC.